A single count supports the clone carrying this T cell receptor beta chain. This table comes from immunoSEQ multiplex PCR, and its TCRdb copy is limited to in-frame clones, with some not included. Among approximately 47,000 clones, about 85% were seen once, and the ten largest hold roughly 2.5%. The data originate from a study of T cells in localized non-small cell lung cancer. Unmatched junction bases numbered 7, after V lost 1 base and J lost 7 bases. CDR3 length equals 16 residues. From germline, CDR1 is MGHDK and CDR2 SYGVNS. V is TRBV25-1 and J is TRBJ1-6, with 7 bases aligning to TRBD1. Sequences were derived from PBMCs, sampled before any cancer treatment. This TCR was sampled from a man aged 35-69 years with stage II lung adenocarcinoma. The CDR3 bases are TGTGCCAGCAGTGAATCTACAGGGGTCTGGAATTCACCCCTCCACTTT. Protein sequence: CASSESTGVWNSPLHF.